This T cell receptor (beta chain) was sequenced for a study of radiation and T cells in renal cell carcinoma. Repertoires were generated with immunoSEQ multiplex PCR, while TCRdb's copy carries only in-frame clones and drops some. The repertoire holds roughly 170,000 clones, with approximately 90% as singletons. Time point indicated: blood 4 weeks post-SBRT, at nephrectomy. The treatment is: 15 Gy SBRT to primary tumor, nephrectomy 4 weeks later. The CDR3 has 15 residues. Trimming took off 2 bases at V and 6 bases at J, with 16 bases between the two ends. Germline lookup yields CDR1 MGHRA and CDR2 YSYEKL.

The chain carries TRBV4-1 and TRBJ2-5; tentatively, D is TRBD1 or TRBD2 (6 bases each). This receptor was identified in a woman between 45 and 65 years old with renal cell carcinoma. Specimen: blood, collected from a patient whose treatment included radiotherapy and nephrectomy. The DNA for the CDR3 is TGCGCCAGCAGCCAAACCGAGGGGGGTAGGAAGACCCAGTACTTC. Amino acids: CASSQTEGGRKTQYF.